Following are 21 T cell receptor beta chains from one sample sequenced in a study of CD8+ T cells in alopecia areata. cDNA serving as the sequencing template came from extracted, reverse transcribed RNA. Clones were sequenced by immunoSEQ multiplex PCR, and TCRdb holds only the in-frame ones, with some missing. Of over 100,000 clones detected, 45% to 50% appear once; the ten largest clones hold over 15%. Sample: CD8+ T cells sorted from blood, taken at week 0. These receptors were taken from a human donor with alopecia areata.

The chain couples TRBV2 to TRBJ2-1, with 12 bases aligning to TRBD1. V shed 10 bases and J 9 bases; nucleotides not matched to a gene: 13. CDR3 size: 15 residues. Germline assignment: CDR1 SNHLY and CDR2 FYNNEI. CDR3 protein: CAKGDRGRIVVEQFF. Written as DNA, the CDR3 is TGTGCCAAGGGGGACAGGGGGCGCATTGTCGTTGAGCAGTTCTTC.

The table lists this clone with a few counts. The chain uses TRBV6-5 and TRBJ2-3, with TRBD2 as a possible D gene (5 bases). This CDR3 is 15 amino acids long. The ends were cut back, 2 bases at V and 6 bases at J, with 15 bases in the middle. The germline V gene encodes CDR1 MNHEY and CDR2 SVGAGI. The CDR3 nucleotides are TGTGCCAGCAGTTACGCGGGTGGCTCTGAGGATACGCAGTATTTT. Its translation: CASSYAGGSEDTQYF.

The genes are TRBV6-1 and TRBJ1-2; D call uncertain. This CDR3 comprises 15 residues. Trimming left V 1 base short and J 4 bases short, with 13 bases between. Per the germline V gene, CDR1 is MNHNS and CDR2 is SASEGT. DNA for the CDR3: TGTGCCAGCAGTGAAGTAGAGTCGGGGATCTATGGCTACACCTTC. This sequence encodes CASSEVESGIYGYTF.

The J gene is TRBJ2-3, the V gene TRBV6-5; 9 bases are shared with TRBD2. The V gene's germline CDR1 is MNHEY and CDR2 SVGAGI. The CDR3 is 16 amino acids. The V and J ends lost 2 bases and 5 bases, in that order; junction bases with no gene match: 8. CDR3: CASSYLASGEEDTQYF. CDR3 DNA sequence: TGTGCCAGCAGTTACCTGGCTAGCGGGGAGGAAGATACGCAGTATTTT.

This sequence joins TRBV9 and TRBJ2-1; tentative D call: TRBD1 (6 bases). CDR1 is SGDLS and CDR2 is YYNGEE in the germline V gene. The ends were cut back, 3 bases at V and 7 bases at J, with 17 bases in the middle. CDR3 size: 15 residues. This CDR3 reads CASSARDTLGNEQFF. The CDR3 coding sequence is TGTGCCAGCAGCGCCCGGGACACCCTGGGTAATGAGCAGTTCTTC.

The rearrangement joins TRBV29-1 to TRBJ1-2; 7 bases map to TRBD1. The V gene's germline CDR1 is SQVTM and CDR2 ANQGSEA. The CDR3 consists of 13 residues. V lost 6 bases to trimming and J lost 3 bases; unmatched junction nucleotides: 7. The chain's CDR3 is CSVVRQGDYGYTF. For the CDR3, the DNA is TGCAGCGTCGTGAGGCAGGGGGACTATGGCTACACCTTC.

V usage is TRBV6-6 and J usage is TRBJ2-5; 8 bases line up with TRBD2. V was clipped by 5 bases and J by 1 base; unmatched bases: 3. Germline assignment: CDR1 MNHNY and CDR2 SVGAGI (reference sequence). There are 14 residues in the CDR3. CDR3 region: CASSPLAVQETQYF. CDR3 coding DNA: TGTGCCAGCAGTCCACTAGCGGTCCAAGAGACCCAGTACTTC.

This rearrangement joins TRBV4-1 to TRBJ2-7; D ambiguous. Germline assignment: CDR1 MGHRA and CDR2 YSYEKL. CDR3 length equals 13 residues. V was shortened by 2 bases and J by 3 bases, with 8 bases between the two germline ends. CDR3 coding DNA: TGCGCCAGCAGCCAACCTGGACGCTACGAGCAGTACTTC. Translated: CASSQPGRYEQYF.

The chain links TRBV7-6 to TRBJ1-6, with a weak D call TRBD1 (5 bases). CDR3 length: 15 amino acids. Trimming removed 5 bases at V and 0 bases at J, with 8 bases between. Germline CDR1 is SGHVS and CDR2 is FNYEAQ. The CDR3 region has the DNA TGTGCCAGCAGCCCAGGGAGCTCCTATAATTCACCCCTCCACTTT. Its translation is CASSPGSSYNSPLHF.

V is TRBV13 and J is TRBJ2-7, with no clear D. Trimming stripped 5 bases from V and 2 bases from J, with 13 bases between. Germline V lookup: CDR1 PRHDT, CDR2 FYEKMQ (reference sequence). The CDR3 totals 14 residues. This chain's CDR3 is CASSTLQEAYEQYF. CDR3 in DNA: TGTGCCAGCAGCACCCTGCAAGAGGCCTACGAGCAGTACTTC.

Worth noting for this clone: The sample contains more than one DNA sequence encoding this CDR3. This chain connects TRBV5-6 to TRBJ2-7, with D unresolved. The V end was cut by 0 bases, the J end by 3 bases, with 7 bases between. The germline V gene encodes CDR1 SGHDT and CDR2 YYEEEE. The CDR3 consists of 13 residues. The CDR3 reads CASSLGGFYEQYF. The CDR3 DNA is TGTGCCAGCAGCTTGGGTGGGTTCTACGAGCAGTACTTC. The full variable domain, completed using reference TRBV5-6 and TRBJ2-7, is DAGVTQSPTHLIKTRGQQVTLRCSPKSGHDTVSWYQQALGQGPQFIFQYYEEEERQRGNFPDRFSGHQFPNYSSELNVNALLLGDSALYLCASSLGGFYEQYFGPGTRLTVT.

This chain connects TRBV5-1 to TRBJ2-7, with 8 bases that match TRBD1. J lost 5 bases, V lost 4 bases, and 8 bases had no gene match. The V gene's germline CDR1 is SGHRS and CDR2 YFSETQ. The CDR3 is made up of 14 amino acids. The CDR3, as DNA: TGCGCCAGCAGCCCACAAGGACAGGGTCACGAGCAGTACTTC. Translated: CASSPQGQGHEQYF.

This clone appeared a few times. The rearrangement joins TRBV10-3 to TRBJ1-2; D might be TRBD1 (5 bases). Germline CDR1 reads ENHRY; CDR2 reads SYGVKD. The CDR3 runs 14 residues. Trimming took 0 bases from V and 4 from J, leaving 9 bases between them. Here the CDR3 reads CAISESGGTYGYTF. The CDR3 bases are TGTGCCATCAGTGAGTCTGGCGGGACCTATGGCTACACCTTC.

The chain has TRBV7-9 and TRBJ2-7, with 8 positions matching TRBD2. V lost 7 bases, J lost 1 base, and 12 bases stayed unmatched. Germline-derived CDR1 and CDR2 are SEHNR and FQNEAQ (reference sequence). The CDR3 extends over 16 amino acids. The CDR3 sequence: CASTPPSGGESYEQYF. CDR3 DNA: TGTGCCAGCACCCCTCCGAGCGGGGGCGAATCCTACGAGCAGTACTTC. The variable domain in full, completed from reference TRBV7-9 and TRBJ2-7, reads DTGVSQNPRHKITKRGQNVTFRCDPISEHNRLYWYRQTLGQGPEFLTYFQNEAQLEKSRLLSDRFSAERPKGSFSTLEIQRTEQGDSAMYLCASTPPSGGESYEQYFGPGTRLTVT.

This chain joins TRBV15 and TRBJ2-7, with TRBD1 matching over 8 bases. CDR1 is LNHNV and CDR2 is YYDKDF in the germline V gene (reference sequence). J was trimmed by 3 bases and V by 4 bases; bases with no gene match: 8. This CDR3 contains 15 residues. CDR3 residues: CATSKPGQDVYEQYF. The CDR3, as DNA: TGTGCCACCAGCAAACCGGGACAGGACGTCTACGAGCAGTACTTC. The variable domain in full, with the rest retrieved from reference TRBV15 and TRBJ2-7, is DAMVIQNPRYQVTQFGKPVTLSCSQTLNHNVMYWYQQKSSQAPKLLFHYYDKDFNNEADTPDNFQSRRPNTSFCFLDIRSPGLGDTAMYLCATSKPGQDVYEQYFGPGTRLTVT.

The chain recombines TRBV6-5 with TRBJ2-5; D not certain. This CDR3 spans 14 amino acids. Trimming pared 8 bases from V and 3 bases from J, leaving 16 bases between. Germline CDR1 is MNHEY and CDR2 is SVGAGI. The CDR3 bases are TGTGCCAGCGCCTACCTCGGCGAGAAAGAGACCCAGTACTTC. This sequence encodes CASAYLGEKETQYF.

This clone was seen a few times. A much larger clone differs by one base, so this may be a read error. The chain uses TRBV28 and TRBJ2-2; D not certain. The CDR3 is 12 residues long. Germline CDR1 MDHEN, CDR2 SYDVKM. V shed 6 bases and J shed 1 base, with 3 bases lying between them. The CDR3 sequence is CASRENTGELFF. CDR3 bases: TGTGCCAGCAGGGAGAACACCGGGGAGCTGTTTTTT.

V gene TRBV27 combines with J gene TRBJ1-2, with 10 bases matching TRBD1. V was clipped by 3 bases and J by 5 bases; unmatched bases: 6. Germline CDR1 MNHEY, CDR2 SMNVEV (reference sequence). This CDR3 region has 15 residues. DNA of the CDR3: TGTGCCAGCAGTTTGGTCGGGACAGGGGTGTATGGCTACACCTTC. This codes for CASSLVGTGVYGYTF.

The rearrangement joins TRBV2 to TRBJ1-5; D possibly corresponds to TRBD1 (5 bases). CDR3 size: 14 residues. The germline V and J ends were trimmed by 8 bases and 1 base, with 12 bases remaining between them. The germline CDR1 and CDR2 sequences are SNHLY and FYNNEI. CDR3 sequence: CASRRGESNQPQHF. The CDR3 coding sequence is TGTGCCAGCCGGAGGGGAGAAAGCAATCAGCCCCAGCATTTT.

The rearrangement uses TRBV29-1 and TRBJ2-1; TRBD2 aligns across 8 bases. The germline V gene encodes CDR1 SQVTM and CDR2 ANQGSEA. The CDR3 sequence is 13 residues long. Germline trimming cut 6 bases from V and 5 bases from J; bases unmatched to any gene: 6. Written as DNA, the CDR3 is TGCAGCGTCCCTGGGACTAGTAACAATGAGCAGTTCTTC. It is translated as CSVPGTSNNEQFF.

The rearrangement links TRBV27 to TRBJ2-7, with 7 bases lining up with TRBD1. This CDR3 contains 15 residues. The V segment lost 4 bases and the J segment 0 bases; nucleotides outside the gene matches: 6. Germline loops: CDR1 MNHEY, CDR2 SMNVEV (reference sequence). The CDR3 protein is CASSWDRRSSYEQYF. The CDR3, as DNA: TGTGCCAGCAGTTGGGACAGAAGGAGCTCCTACGAGCAGTACTTC.